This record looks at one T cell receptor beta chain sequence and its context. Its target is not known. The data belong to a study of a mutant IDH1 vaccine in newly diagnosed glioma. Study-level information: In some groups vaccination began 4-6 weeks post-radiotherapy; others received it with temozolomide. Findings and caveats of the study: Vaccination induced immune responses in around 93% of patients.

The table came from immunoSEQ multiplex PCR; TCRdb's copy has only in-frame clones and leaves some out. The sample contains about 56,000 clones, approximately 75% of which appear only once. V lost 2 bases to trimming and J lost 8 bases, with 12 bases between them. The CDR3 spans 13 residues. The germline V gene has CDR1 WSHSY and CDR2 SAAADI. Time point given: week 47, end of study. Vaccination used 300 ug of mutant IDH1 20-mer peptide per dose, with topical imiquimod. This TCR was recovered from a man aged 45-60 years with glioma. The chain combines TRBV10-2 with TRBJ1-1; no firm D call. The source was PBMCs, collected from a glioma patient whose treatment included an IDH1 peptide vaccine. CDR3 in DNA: TGCGCCAGCAGTGAGACGGGTCAGCAAGAAGCTTTCTTT. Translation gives CASSETGQQEAFF.